Listed below are T cell receptor beta chains from one sample, sequenced in a study of cytomegalovirus exposure and HLA in healthy donors. Data came from immunoSEQ multiplex PCR; TCRdb stores just in-frame clones and leaves some out. The profile shows about 180,000 clones, 85% of them singletons. Specimen: PBMCs. The source is a man aged 18-30 years in good health and CMV-seropositive. Each CDR3 is given without its conserved first and last residue.

V gene	CDR3 protein
TRBV5-1	ASSYTGVGTGELF
TRBV2	ASGESGANVLT
TRBV27	ASSFLQGGGETKNIQY
TRBV6-6	ASSLGGDTEAF
TRBV5-4	ASSPGGRVTEAF
TRBV19	ASSVTGGNQPQH
TRBV27	ASSSFAGAGNTIY
TRBV4-1	ASSPDPGQIYEQY
TRBV6-6	ASIKLGTDTQY
TRBV5-1	ASSLWGRSTDTQY
TRBV13	ASSPGHYGAEAF
TRBV28	ASSPPSGQGGYT